The entry below gives a single T cell receptor (beta chain) sequence along with its context. The data stem from a study of CD8 T cells in Susac syndrome. cDNA came from roughly 0.53 to 1 ug RNA primed by random hexamers. The TCR beta CDR3 was amplified by immunoSEQ multiplex PCR across 54 Vbeta, 13 Jbeta. One entry per CDR3 protein, called by TCRdb with MiXCR from the immunoSEQ multiplex PCR reads. The sample yields around 230,000 distinct CDR3 sequences, 95% seen once. The V gene lost 7 bases and the J gene lost 4 bases, with 11 bases spanning the gap. The CDR3 spans 11 residues. Looked up from germline, CDR1 is SQVTM and CDR2 is ANQGSEA.

The V gene is TRBV29-1, the J gene TRBJ2-7; the D is unclear. The sequence derives from a human donor with multiple sclerosis. Sequencing was done on a sample of CD4+ T cells from PBMCs. This chain's CDR3 is CSGQVNYEQYF. CDR3 DNA sequence: TGCAGCGGTCAAGTGAATTACGAGCAGTACTTC.